This T cell receptor (beta chain) was profiled in a study of blood T cell repertoires in COVID-19. Study in general: COVID-19 samples from acute and convalescent phases originated in the United States, Italy and Spain. T cells, B-cell-depleted T cells, or PBMCs provided the cDNA or gDNA that served as material.

TCRdb's table, derived via immunoSEQ multiplex PCR, lists solely in-frame clones and lacks some. This table holds 150,000 to 200,000 clones, roughly 88% found once. Germline lookup yields CDR1 SGHTA and CDR2 FQGTGA. The ends were cut back, 0 bases at V and 0 bases at J, with 5 bases in the middle. The CDR3 is made up of 15 amino acids. Sequenced: PBMCs or T cells enriched from blood (not recorded which). The rearrangement uses TRBV7-3 and TRBJ2-2, with no clear D. The sequence came from a woman aged 50 to 60 who had recovered from COVID-19. The CDR3 loop is CASSLTTANTGELFF. The CDR3 nucleotides read TGTGCCAGCAGCTTAACAACGGCGAACACCGGGGAGCTGTTTTTT. The complete variable domain, with remaining parts taken from reference TRBV7-3 and TRBJ2-2, reads GAGVSQTPSNKVTEKGKYVELRCDPISGHTALYWYRQSLGQGPEFLIYFQGTGAADDSGLPNDRFFAVRPEGSVSTLKIQRTERGDSAVYLCASSLTTANTGELFFGEGSRLTVL.